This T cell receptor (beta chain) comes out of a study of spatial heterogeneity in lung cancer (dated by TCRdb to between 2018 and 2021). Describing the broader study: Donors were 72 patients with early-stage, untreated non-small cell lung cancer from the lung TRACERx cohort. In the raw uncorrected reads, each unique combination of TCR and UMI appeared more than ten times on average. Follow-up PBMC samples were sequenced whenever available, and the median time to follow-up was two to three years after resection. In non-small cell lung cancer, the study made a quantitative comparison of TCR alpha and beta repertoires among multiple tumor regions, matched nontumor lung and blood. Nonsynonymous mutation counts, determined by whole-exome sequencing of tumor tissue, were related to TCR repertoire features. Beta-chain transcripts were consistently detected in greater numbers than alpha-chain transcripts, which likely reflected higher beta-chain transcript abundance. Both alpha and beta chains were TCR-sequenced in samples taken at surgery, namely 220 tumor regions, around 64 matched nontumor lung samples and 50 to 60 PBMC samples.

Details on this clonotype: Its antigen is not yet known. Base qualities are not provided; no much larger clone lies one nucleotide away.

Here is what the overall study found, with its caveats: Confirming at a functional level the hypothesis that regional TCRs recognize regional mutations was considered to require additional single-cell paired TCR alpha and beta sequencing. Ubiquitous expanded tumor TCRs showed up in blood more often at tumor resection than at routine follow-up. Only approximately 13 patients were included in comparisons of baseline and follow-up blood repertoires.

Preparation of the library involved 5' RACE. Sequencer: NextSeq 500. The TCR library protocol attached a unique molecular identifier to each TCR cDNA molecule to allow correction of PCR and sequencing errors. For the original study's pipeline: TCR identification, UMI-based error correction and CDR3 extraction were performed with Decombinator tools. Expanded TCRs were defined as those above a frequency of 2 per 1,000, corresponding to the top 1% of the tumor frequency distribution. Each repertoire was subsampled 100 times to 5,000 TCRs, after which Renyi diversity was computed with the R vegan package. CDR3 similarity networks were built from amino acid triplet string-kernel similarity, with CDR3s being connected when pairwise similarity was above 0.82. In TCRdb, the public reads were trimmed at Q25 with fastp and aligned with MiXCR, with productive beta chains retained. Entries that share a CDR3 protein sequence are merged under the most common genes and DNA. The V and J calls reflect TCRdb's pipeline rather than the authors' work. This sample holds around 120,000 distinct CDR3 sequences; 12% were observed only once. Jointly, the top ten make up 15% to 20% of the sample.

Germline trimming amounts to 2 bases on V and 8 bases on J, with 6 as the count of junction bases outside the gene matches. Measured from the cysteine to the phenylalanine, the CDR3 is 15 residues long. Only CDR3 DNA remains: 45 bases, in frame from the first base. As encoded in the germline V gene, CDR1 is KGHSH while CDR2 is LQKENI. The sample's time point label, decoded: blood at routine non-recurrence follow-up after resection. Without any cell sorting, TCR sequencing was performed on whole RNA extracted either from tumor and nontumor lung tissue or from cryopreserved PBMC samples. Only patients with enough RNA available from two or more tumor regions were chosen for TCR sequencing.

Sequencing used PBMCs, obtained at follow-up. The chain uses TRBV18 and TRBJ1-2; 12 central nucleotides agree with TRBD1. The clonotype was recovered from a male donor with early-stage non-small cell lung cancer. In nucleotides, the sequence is TGTGCCAGCTCACCAGGGACAGGGGGCCCCTCCGGCTACACCTTC. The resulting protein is CASSPGTGGPSGYTF.